This T cell receptor (beta chain) was identified in a study of blood T cells in healthy people across ages. Germline CDR1 reads MGHDK; CDR2 reads SYGVNS. The CDR3 runs to 13 residues. Trimming shortened V by 6 bases and J by 6 bases, and 11 bases separated the two germline ends. Together with a sample-barcoded 5' primer, a J-beta primer mix was included in a second PCR lasting about 6 to 11 cycles. TCRdb re-called the 5' RACE reads with MiXCR, one entry per CDR3 protein. The sample includes some 550,000 distinct CDR3 sequences, roughly 48% of them seen just once. Specimen: blood. The chain uses TRBV25-1 and TRBJ2-2, with TRBD1 as a possible D gene (5 bases). The origin of this receptor is a man at least 80 years old in good health. CDR3 protein: CASRDSFSGELFF. The DNA of the CDR3 is TGTGCCAGCAGAGACAGTTTCTCCGGGGAGCTGTTTTTT.